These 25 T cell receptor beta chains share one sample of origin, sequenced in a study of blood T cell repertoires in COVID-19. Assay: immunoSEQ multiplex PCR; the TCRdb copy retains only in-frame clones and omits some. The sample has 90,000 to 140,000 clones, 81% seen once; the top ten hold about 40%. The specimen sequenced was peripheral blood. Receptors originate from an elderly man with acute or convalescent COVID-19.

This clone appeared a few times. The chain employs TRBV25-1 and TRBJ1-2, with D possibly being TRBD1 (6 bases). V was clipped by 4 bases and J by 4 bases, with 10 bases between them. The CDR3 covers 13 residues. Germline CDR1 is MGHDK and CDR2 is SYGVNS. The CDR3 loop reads CASSGGQVYGYTF. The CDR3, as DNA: TGTGCCAGCAGTGGGGGGCAGGTCTATGGCTACACCTTC.

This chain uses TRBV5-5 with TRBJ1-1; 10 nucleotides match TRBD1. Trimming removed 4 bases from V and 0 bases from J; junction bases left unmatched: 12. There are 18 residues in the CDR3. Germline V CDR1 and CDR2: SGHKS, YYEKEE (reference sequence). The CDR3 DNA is TGTGCCAGCAGCCGAATTACCGGGACAGGGGTAATGAACACTGAAGCTTTCTTT. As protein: CASSRITGTGVMNTEAFF.

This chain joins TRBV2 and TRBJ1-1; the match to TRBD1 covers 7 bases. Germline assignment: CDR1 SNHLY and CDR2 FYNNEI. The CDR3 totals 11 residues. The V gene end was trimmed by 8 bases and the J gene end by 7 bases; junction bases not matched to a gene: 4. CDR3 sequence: CASGDRLEAFF. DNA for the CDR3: TGTGCCAGCGGGGACAGACTTGAAGCTTTCTTT.

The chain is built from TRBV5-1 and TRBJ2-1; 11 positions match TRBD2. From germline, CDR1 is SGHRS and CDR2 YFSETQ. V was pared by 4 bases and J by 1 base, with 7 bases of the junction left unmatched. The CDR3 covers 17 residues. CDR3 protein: CASSRTGTSGSYNEQFF. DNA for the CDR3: TGCGCCAGCAGCCGAACCGGGACTAGCGGTTCCTACAATGAGCAGTTCTTC.

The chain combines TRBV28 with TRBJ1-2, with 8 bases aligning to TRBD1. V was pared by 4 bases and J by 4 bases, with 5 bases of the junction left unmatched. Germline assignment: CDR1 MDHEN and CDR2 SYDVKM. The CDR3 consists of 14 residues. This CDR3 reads CASSSTGDGYGYTF. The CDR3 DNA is TGTGCCAGCAGTTCGACAGGGGATGGCTATGGCTACACCTTC.

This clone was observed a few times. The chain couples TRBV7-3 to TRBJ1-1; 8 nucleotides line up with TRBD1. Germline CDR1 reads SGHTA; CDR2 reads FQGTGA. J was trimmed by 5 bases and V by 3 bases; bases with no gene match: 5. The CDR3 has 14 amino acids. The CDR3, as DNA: TGTGCCAGCAGCTTGGGTCAGGGGGCAACTGAAGCTTTCTTT. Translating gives CASSLGQGATEAFF.

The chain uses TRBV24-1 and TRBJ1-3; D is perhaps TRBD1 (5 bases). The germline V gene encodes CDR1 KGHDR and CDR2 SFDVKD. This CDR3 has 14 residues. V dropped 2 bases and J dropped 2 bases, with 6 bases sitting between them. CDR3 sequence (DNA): TGTGCCACCAGTGATTCCAGGGCTGGAAACACCATATATTTT. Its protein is CATSDSRAGNTIYF.

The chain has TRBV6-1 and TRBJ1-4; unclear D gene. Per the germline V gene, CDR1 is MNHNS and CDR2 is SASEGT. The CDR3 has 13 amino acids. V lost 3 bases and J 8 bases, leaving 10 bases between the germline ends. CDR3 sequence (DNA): TGTGCCAGCAGTGAGGAGAGGAAAGAAAAACTGTTTTTT. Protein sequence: CASSEERKEKLFF.

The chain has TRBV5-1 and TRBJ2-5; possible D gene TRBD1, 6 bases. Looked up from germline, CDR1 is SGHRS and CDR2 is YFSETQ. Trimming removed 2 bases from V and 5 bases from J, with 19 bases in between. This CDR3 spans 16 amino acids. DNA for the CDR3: TGCGCCAGCAGCTTTAACAGGGTTGGGTATTCGGAGACCCAGTACTTC. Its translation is CASSFNRVGYSETQYF.

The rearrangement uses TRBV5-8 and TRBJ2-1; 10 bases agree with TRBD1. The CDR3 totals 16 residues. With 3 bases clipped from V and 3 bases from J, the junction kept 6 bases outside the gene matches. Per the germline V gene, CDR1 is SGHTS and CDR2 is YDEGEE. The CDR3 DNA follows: TGTGCCAGCAGCTCCGGGACAGGGGCCCTCTACAATGAGCAGTTCTTC. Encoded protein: CASSSGTGALYNEQFF.

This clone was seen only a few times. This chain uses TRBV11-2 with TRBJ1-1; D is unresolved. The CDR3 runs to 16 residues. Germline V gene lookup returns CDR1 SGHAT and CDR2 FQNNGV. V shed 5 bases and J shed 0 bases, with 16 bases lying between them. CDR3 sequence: CASSPQSRTMNTEAFF. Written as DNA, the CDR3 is TGTGCCAGCAGCCCCCAAAGTAGAACCATGAACACTGAAGCTTTCTTT.

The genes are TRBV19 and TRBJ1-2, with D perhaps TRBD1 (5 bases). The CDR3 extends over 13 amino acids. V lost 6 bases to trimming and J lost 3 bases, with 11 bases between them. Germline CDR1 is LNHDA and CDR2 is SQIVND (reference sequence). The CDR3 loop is CASSPQGDYGYTF. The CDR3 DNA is TGTGCCAGTAGCCCGCAGGGCGACTATGGCTACACCTTC.

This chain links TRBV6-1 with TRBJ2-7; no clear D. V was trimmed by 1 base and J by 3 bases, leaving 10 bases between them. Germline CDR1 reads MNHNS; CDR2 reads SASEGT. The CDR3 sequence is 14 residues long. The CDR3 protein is CASSEGSRLYEQYF. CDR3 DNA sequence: TGTGCCAGCAGTGAAGGGAGTCGCCTCTACGAGCAGTACTTC.

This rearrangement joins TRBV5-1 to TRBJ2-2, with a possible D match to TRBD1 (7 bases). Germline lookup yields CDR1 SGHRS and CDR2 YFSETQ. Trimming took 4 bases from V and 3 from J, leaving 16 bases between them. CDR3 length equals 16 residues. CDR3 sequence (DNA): TGCGCCAGCAGCCCACAGGGGAGGATGGACACCGGGGAGCTGTTTTTT. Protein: CASSPQGRMDTGELFF.

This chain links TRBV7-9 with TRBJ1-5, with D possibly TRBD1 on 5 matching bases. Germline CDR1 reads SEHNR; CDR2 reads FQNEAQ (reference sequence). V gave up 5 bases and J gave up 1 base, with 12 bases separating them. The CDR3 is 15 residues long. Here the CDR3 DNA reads TGTGCCAGCAGCCGGGGTGGGGGGAGCAATCAGCCCCAGCATTTT. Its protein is CASSRGGGSNQPQHF.

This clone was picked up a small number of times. DNA of the CDR3: TGTGCCAGCAGTGCCGGGGTTTTCGGAAACACCATATATTTT. Protein product: CASSAGVFGNTIYF. This chain joins TRBV7-9 and TRBJ1-3; no reliable D call. The CDR3 covers 14 residues. V was trimmed by 6 bases and J by 4 bases, leaving 13 bases between them. Germline assignment: CDR1 SEHNR and CDR2 FQNEAQ (reference sequence). Combining the CDR3 with reference TRBV7-9 and TRBJ1-3 gives the whole variable domain DTGVSQNPRHKITKRGQNVTFRCDPISEHNRLYWYRQTLGQGPEFLTYFQNEAQLEKSRLLSDRFSAERPKGSFSTLEIQRTEQGDSAMYLCASSAGVFGNTIYFGEGSWLTVV.

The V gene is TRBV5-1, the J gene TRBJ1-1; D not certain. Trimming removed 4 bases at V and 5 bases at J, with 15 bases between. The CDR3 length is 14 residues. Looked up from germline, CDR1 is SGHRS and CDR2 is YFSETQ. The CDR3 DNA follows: TGCGCCAGCAGCCATGGCACAGCAGGAACTGAAGCTTTCTTT. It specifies CASSHGTAGTEAFF.

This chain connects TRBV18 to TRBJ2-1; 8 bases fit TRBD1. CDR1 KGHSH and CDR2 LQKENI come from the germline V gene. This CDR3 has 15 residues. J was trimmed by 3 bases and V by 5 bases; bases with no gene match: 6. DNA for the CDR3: TGTGCCAGCTCAACCCAGGGGGCTGTCTACAATGAGCAGTTCTTC. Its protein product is CASSTQGAVYNEQFF.

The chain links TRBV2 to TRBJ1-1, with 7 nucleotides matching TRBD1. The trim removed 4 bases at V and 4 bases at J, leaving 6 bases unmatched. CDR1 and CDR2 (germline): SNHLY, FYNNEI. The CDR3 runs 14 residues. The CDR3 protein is CASSGRQGVTEAFF. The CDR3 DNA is TGTGCCAGCAGTGGACGACAGGGAGTCACTGAAGCTTTCTTT. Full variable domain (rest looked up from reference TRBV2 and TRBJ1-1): EPEVTQTPSHQVTQMGQEVILRCVPISNHLYFYWYRQILGQKVEFLVSFYNNEISEKSEIFDDQFSVERPDGSNFTLKIRSTKLEDSAMYFCASSGRQGVTEAFFGQGTRLTVV.

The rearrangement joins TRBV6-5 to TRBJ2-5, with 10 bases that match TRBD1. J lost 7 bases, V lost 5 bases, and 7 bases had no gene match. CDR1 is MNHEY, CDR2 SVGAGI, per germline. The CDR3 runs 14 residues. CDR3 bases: TGTGCCAGCAGTACCGGGACAGGGGTGGTGACCCAGTACTTC. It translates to CASSTGTGVVTQYF.

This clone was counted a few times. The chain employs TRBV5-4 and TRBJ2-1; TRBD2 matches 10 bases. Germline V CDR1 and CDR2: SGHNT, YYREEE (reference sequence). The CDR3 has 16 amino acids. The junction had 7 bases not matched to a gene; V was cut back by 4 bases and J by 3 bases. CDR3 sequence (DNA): TGTGCCAGCAGCCACAAAAGACTAGCGGGCTACAATGAGCAGTTCTTC. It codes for CASSHKRLAGYNEQFF.

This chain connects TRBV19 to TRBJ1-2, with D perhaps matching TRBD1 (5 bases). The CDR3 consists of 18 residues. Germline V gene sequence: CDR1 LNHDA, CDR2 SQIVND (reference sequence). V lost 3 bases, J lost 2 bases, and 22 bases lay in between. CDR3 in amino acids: CASSIPLGEAGWNYGYTF. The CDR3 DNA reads TGTGCCAGTAGTATTCCCTTGGGTGAGGCAGGGTGGAACTATGGCTACACCTTC.

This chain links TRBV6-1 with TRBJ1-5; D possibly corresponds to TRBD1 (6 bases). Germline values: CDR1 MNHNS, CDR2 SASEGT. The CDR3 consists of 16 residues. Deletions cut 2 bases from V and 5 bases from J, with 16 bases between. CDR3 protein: CASSERRGEGDQPQHF. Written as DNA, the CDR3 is TGTGCCAGCAGTGAAAGGAGGGGGGAGGGGGATCAGCCCCAGCATTTT.

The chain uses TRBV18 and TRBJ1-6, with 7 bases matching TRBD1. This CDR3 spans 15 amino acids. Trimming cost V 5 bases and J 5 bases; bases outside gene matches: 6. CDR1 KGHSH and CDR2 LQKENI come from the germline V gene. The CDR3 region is CASSIQGNDNSPLHF. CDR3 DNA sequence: TGTGCCAGCTCAATACAGGGGAACGATAATTCACCCCTCCACTTT.

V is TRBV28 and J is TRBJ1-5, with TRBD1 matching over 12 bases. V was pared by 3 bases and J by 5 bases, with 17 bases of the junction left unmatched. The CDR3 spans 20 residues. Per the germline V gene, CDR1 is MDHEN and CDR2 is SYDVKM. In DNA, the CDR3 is TGTGCCAGCAGTTTCTTTCTCCTTGGGACAGGGGGCATCTATGATCAGCCCCAGCATTTT. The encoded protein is CASSFFLLGTGGIYDQPQHF.